The clone carrying this TCR beta chain was counted between two and nine times. The antigen remains undetermined. This record comes from a study of T cell responses to AZD1222 COVID-19 vaccine. Study results and caveats: Repertoires were obtained only post-peak T cell response. Breadth and depth of Spike-specific TCRs rose after two AZD1222 doses. In a largely white British group with more females than males, clonal diversity was possibly underestimated.

The method was immunoSEQ multiplex PCR; TCRdb's version includes in-frame clones alone and lacks a portion of them. The sample records roughly 92,000 clones, 85% to 90% being singletons. With 2 bases removed from V and 1 base from J, the gap between germline ends came to 7 bases. The CDR3 is 13 residues long. Looked up from germline, CDR1 is SGHNT and CDR2 is YYREEE (reference sequence). This TCR came from an adult who received the AZD1222 COVID-19 vaccine. The sample here was peripheral blood, taken 28 days after the second AZD1222 dose. V gene TRBV5-4 combines with J gene TRBJ2-7; D possibly uses TRBD1 or TRBD2 (5 bases each). The CDR3 DNA sequence: TGTGCCAGCAGCTTCGGGGCATCCTACGAGCAGTACTTC. It codes for CASSFGASYEQYF.